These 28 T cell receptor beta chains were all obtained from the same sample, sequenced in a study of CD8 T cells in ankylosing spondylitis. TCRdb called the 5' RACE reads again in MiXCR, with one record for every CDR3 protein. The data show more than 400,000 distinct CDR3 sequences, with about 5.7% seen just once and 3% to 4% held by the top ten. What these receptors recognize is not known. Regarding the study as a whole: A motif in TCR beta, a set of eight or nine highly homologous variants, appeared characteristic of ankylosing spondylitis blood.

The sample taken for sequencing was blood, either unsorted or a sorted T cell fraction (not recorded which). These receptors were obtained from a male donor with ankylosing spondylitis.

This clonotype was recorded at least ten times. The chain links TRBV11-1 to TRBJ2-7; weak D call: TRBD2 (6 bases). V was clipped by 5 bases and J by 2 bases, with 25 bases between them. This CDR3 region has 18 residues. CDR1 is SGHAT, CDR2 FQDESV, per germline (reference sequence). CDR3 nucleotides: TGTGCCAGCAGCCAACGACCGGGACTCCTGGTCGGGGCCTACGAGCAGTACTTC. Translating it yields CASSQRPGLLVGAYEQYF.

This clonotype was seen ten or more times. The CDR3 DNA reads TGTGCCAGCAGCTTAAACTCCCCAGAGACCCAGTACTTC. Translated: CASSLNSPETQYF. This chain uses TRBV7-9 with TRBJ2-5; D not certain. The CDR3 length is 13 residues. V was cut by 2 bases and J by 4 bases, with 8 bases left in between. The V gene's germline CDR1 is SEHNR and CDR2 FQNEAQ (reference sequence). Variable domain in full (rest from reference TRBV7-9 and TRBJ2-5): DTGVSQNPRHKITKRGQNVTFRCDPISEHNRLYWYRQTLGQGPEFLTYFQNEAQLEKSRLLSDRFSAERPKGSFSTLEIQRTEQGDSAMYLCASSLNSPETQYFGPGTRLLVL.

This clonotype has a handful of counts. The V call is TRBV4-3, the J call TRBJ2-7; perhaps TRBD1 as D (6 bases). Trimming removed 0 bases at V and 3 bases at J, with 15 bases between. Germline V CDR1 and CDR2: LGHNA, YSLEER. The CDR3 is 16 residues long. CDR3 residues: CASSQDLGDRLYEQYF. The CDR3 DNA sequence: TGCGCCAGCAGCCAAGACTTGGGAGACAGGCTCTACGAGCAGTACTTC.

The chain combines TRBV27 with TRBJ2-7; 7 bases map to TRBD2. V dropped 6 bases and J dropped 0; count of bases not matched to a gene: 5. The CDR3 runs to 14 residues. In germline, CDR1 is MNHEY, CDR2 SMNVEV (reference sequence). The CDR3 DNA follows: TGTGCCAGCAGGCTAGCGGACATCTCCTACGAGCAGTACTTC. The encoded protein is CASRLADISYEQYF.

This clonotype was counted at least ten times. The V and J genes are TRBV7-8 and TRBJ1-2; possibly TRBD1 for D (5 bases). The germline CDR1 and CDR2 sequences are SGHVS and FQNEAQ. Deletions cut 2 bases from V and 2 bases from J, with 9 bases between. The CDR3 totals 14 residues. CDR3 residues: CASSLFGGNYGYTF. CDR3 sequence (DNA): TGTGCCAGCAGCTTATTCGGGGGGAACTATGGCTACACCTTC.

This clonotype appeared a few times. The DNA of the CDR3 is TGTGCCAGCAGCAGCGAGGGGTTCTTCAATGAGCAGTTCTTC. The encoded protein is CASSSEGFFNEQFF. The chain joins TRBV7-9 to TRBJ2-1; either TRBD1 or TRBD2 may supply D (5 bases each). CDR3 size: 14 residues. Trimming removed 5 bases from V and 6 bases from J, with 14 bases in between. The germline V gene has CDR1 SEHNR and CDR2 FQNEAQ (reference sequence).

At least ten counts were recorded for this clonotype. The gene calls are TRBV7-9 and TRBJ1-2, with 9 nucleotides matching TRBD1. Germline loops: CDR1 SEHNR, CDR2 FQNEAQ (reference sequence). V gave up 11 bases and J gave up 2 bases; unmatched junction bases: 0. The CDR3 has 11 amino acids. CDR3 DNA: TGTGCCGGACAGGGGAACTATGGCTACACCTTC. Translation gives CAGQGNYGYTF.

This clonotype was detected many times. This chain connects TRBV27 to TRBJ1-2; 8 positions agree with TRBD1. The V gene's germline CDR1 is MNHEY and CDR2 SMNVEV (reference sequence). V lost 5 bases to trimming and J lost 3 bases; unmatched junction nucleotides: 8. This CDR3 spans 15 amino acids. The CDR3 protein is CASSRNPGGYYGYTF. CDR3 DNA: TGTGCCAGCAGTCGTAACCCAGGGGGCTACTATGGCTACACCTTC.

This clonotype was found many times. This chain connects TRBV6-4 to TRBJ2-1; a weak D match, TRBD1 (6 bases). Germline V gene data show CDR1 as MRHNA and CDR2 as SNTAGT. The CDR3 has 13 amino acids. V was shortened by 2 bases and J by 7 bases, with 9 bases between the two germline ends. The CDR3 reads CASSDGQWNEQFF. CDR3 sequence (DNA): TGTGCCAGCAGTGACGGACAGTGGAATGAGCAGTTCTTC.

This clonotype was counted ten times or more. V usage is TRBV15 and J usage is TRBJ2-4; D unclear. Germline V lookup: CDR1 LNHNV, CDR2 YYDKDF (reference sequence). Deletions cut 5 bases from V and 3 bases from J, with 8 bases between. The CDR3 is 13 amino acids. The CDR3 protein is CATSPGRKNIQYF. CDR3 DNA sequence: TGTGCCACCAGCCCAGGACGCAAAAACATTCAGTACTTC.

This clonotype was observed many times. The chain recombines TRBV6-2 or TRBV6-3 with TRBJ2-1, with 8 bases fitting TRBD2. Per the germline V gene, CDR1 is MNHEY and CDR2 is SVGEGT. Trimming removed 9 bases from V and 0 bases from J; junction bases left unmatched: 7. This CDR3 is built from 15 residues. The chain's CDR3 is CASRIGGASYNEQFF. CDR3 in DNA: TGTGCCAGTCGAATCGGGGGGGCCTCCTACAATGAGCAGTTCTTC.

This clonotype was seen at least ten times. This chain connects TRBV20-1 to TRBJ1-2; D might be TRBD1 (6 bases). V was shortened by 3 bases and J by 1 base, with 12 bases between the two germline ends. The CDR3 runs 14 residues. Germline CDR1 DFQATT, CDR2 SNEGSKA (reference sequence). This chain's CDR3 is CSARDSGLNYGYTF. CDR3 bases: TGCAGTGCTAGGGACAGTGGCCTTAACTATGGCTACACCTTC.

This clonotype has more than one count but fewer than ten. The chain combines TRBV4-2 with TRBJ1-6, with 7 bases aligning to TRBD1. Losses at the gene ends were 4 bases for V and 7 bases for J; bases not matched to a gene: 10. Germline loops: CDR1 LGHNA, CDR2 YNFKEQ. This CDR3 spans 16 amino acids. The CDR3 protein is CASSPREGAANSPLHF. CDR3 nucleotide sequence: TGTGCCAGCAGCCCCCGGGAGGGGGCCGCGAATTCACCCCTCCACTTT.

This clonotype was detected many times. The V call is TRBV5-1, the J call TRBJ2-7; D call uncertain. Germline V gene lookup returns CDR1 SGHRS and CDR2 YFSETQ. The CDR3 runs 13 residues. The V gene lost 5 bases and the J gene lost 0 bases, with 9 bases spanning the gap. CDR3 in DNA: TGCGCCAGCAGTATCCCCTCCTCCTACGAGCAGTACTTC. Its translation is CASSIPSSYEQYF.

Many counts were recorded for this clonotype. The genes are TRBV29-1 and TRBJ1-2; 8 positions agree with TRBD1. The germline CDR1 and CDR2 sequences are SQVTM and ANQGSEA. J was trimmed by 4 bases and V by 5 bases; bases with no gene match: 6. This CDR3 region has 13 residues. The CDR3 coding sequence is TGCAGCGTTTCGACAGGGGCTGGCTATGGCTACACCTTC. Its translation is CSVSTGAGYGYTF.

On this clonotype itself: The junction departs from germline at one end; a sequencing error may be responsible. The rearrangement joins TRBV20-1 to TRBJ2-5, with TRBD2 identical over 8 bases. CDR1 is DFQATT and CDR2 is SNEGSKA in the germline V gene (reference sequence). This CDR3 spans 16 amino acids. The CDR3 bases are TGCTGTGCTAGCACAAACCTAGCGGGCCTACAAGAGACCCAGTACTTC. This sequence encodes CCASTNLAGLQETQYF.

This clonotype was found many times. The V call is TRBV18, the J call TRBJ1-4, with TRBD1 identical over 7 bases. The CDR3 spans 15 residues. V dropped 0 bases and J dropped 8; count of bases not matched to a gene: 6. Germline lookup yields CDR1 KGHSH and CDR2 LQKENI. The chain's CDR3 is CASSPPSTGREKLFF. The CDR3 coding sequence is TGTGCCAGCTCACCACCGTCGACAGGGCGCGAAAAACTGTTTTTT.

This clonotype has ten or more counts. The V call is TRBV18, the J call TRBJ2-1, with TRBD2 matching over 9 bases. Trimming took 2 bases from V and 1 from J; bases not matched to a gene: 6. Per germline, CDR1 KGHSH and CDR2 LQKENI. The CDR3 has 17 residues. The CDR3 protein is CASSPRFLAGSYNEQFF. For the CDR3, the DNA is TGTGCCAGCTCACCAAGGTTTCTAGCGGGGTCCTACAATGAGCAGTTCTTC.

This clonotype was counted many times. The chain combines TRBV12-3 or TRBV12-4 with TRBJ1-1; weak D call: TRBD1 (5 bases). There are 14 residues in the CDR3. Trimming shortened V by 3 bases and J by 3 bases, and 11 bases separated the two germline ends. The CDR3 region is CASSLSLRDTEAFF. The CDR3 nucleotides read TGTGCCAGCAGTTTGAGTCTCAGGGACACTGAAGCTTTCTTT.

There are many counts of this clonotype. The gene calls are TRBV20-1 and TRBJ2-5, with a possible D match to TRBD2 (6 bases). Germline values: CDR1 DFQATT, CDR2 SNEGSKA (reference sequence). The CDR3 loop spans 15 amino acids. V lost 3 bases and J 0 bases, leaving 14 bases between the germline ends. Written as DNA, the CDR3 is TGCAGTGCTAGGGATCCGCGGGGCTACCAAGAGACCCAGTACTTC. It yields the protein CSARDPRGYQETQYF.

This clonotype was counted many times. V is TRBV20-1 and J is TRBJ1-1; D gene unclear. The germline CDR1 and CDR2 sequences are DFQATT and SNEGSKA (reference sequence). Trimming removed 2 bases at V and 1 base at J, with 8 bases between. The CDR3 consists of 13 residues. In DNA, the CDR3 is TGCAGTGCTAGACTAAGGGAGAACACTGAAGCTTTCTTT. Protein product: CSARLRENTEAFF.

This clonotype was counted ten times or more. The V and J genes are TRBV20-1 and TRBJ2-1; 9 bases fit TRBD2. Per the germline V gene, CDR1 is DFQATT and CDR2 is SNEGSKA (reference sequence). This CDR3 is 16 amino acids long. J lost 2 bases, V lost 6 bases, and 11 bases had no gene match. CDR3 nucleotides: TGCAGTGCCCGGCTCCTAGCGGGGCGTACCTACAATGAGCAGTTCTTC. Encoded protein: CSARLLAGRTYNEQFF.

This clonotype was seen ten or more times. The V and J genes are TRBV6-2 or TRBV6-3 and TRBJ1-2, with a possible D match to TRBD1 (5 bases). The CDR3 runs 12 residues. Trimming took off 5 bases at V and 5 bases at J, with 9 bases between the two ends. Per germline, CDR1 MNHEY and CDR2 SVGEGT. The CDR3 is CASSHQGYGYTF. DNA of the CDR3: TGTGCCAGCAGTCACCAGGGTTATGGCTACACCTTC.

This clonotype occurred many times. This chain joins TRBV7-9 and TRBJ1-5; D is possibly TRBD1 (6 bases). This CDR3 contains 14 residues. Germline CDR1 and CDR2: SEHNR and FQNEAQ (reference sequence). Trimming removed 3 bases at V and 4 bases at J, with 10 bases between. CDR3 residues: CASSLDSPNQPQHF. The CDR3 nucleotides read TGTGCCAGCAGCTTGGACAGCCCGAATCAGCCCCAGCATTTT.

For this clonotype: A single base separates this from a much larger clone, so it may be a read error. CDR3 protein: CASSQNGEVTYGYTF. The DNA of the CDR3 is TGTGCCAGCAGCCAAAATGGGGAAGTCACATATGGCTACACCTTC. This chain uses TRBV4-2 with TRBJ1-2; D gene ambiguous. The V gene lost 2 bases and the J gene lost 5 bases, with 15 bases spanning the gap. This CDR3 is 15 amino acids long. Germline values: CDR1 LGHNA, CDR2 YNFKEQ.

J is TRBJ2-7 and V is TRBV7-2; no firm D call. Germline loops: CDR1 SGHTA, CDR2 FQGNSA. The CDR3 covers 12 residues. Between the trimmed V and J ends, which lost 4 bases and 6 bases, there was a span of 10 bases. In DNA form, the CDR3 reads TGTGCCAGCAGCTCCTACACGAGCGAGCAGTACTTC. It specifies CASSSYTSEQYF.

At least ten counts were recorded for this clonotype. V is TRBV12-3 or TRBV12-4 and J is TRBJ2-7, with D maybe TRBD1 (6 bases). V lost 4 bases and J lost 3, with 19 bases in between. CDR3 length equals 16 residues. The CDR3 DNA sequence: TGTGCCAGCAGTTCAGCTGGACAGAGCAATTACTACGAGCAGTACTTC. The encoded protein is CASSSAGQSNYYEQYF.

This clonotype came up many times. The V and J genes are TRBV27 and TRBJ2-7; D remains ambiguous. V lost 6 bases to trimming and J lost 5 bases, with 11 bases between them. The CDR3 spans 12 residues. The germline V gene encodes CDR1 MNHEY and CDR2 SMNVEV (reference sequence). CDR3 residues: CASSGLKHEQYF. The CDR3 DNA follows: TGTGCCAGCAGCGGCTTGAAACACGAGCAGTACTTC.